This T cell receptor (beta chain) was captured in a study of cytomegalovirus exposure and HLA in healthy donors. Study-wide results and limits: Both high specificity and high sensitivity reportedly marked the classifier's diagnosis of cytomegalovirus status. Presence/absence results assume similar sequencing depth per donor, which may not hold. Evidence from a later analysis indicated that most CMV-associated TCR beta chains looked HLA-restricted. Per a prior analysis, the majority of TCR beta V segments were productive roughly 87% or roughly 30% of the time.

About this clone: As yet, its antigen is unknown.

In the PCR, 60 Vbeta and 13 Jbeta primers were used. Here immunoSEQ multiplex PCR was the method, and the copy in TCRdb shows in-frame clones only, minus some. This table has over 100,000 clones, about 10% appearing once. The CDR3 consists of 22 residues. The sequenced material came from PBMCs. The receptor was derived from a middle-aged woman in good health and CMV-seropositive. This chain connects TRBV21-1 to TRBJ2-5; the table's D call, TRBD2, has no DNA check behind it. TRBV21-1 is classified as a pseudogene. As DNA, the CDR3 is TGTGCCAGCAGCAAAGCGAAAGAGCTAATCGGGTTCCCTATGGAGGGTGGGGAGACCCAGTACTTC. It is translated as CASSKAKELIGFPMEGGETQYF.